One and the same sample provided the 21 T cell receptor beta chains below, sequenced in a study of shared clonotypes between healthy human individuals. Clones were sequenced by immunoSEQ multiplex PCR, and TCRdb holds only the in-frame ones, with some missing. The sample lists about 2.3 million clones, over 90% seen once, with under 0.45% in the top ten. Sequencing was carried out using naive CD4+ T cells from PBMCs. This sample's subset: CD45RA+ positively selected. Every receptor here comes from a man aged 18 to 35 in good health. Some clones in this sample may be carry-over from other donors' samples.

This rearrangement joins TRBV5-1 to TRBJ2-5; D remains ambiguous. V shed 2 bases and J shed 2 bases, with 13 bases lying between them. The CDR3 consists of 15 residues. The germline gives CDR1 SGHRS, CDR2 YFSETQ. In DNA form, the CDR3 reads TGCGCCAGCAGCTTACCCGACGGTCTGCAAGAGACCCAGTACTTC. Protein: CASSLPDGLQETQYF.

The genes are TRBV6-4 and TRBJ1-2; TRBD1 matches at 7 bases. The CDR3 has 14 residues. The trim removed 4 bases at V and 7 bases at J, leaving 9 bases unmatched. Per the germline V gene, CDR1 is MRHNA and CDR2 is SNTAGT. CDR3 in DNA: TGTGCCAGCAGTGTCACCAGGGGGACCGGTGGCTACACCTTC. Amino acid sequence: CASSVTRGTGGYTF.

This CDR3 reads CASSLGVSPQHF. In DNA form, the CDR3 reads TGTGCCAGCAGCTTAGGGGTTTCGCCCCAGCATTTT. The J gene is TRBJ1-5, the V gene TRBV7-2; D is unclear. This CDR3 is built from 12 residues. Germline V gene lookup returns CDR1 SGHTA and CDR2 FQGNSA. V gave up 1 base and J gave up 9 bases, with 7 bases separating them.

The chain uses TRBV9 and TRBJ2-3, with 10 bases identical to TRBD2. Germline V gene sequence: CDR1 SGDLS, CDR2 YYNGEE. The CDR3 contains 17 residues. V shed 3 bases, J shed 0 bases, and the junction held 7 bases outside the gene matches. This CDR3 reads CASSGWTSGASTDTQYF. CDR3 nucleotide sequence: TGTGCCAGCAGCGGTTGGACTAGCGGAGCAAGCACAGATACGCAGTATTTT.

The chain links TRBV5-4 to TRBJ2-7; 8 bases are shared with TRBD1. V trimming: 3 bases; J trimming: 4 bases; junction bases outside the gene matches: 6. This CDR3 is 14 amino acids long. CDR1 SGHNT and CDR2 YYREEE come from the germline V gene (reference sequence). Here the CDR3 reads CASSSSGGKYEQYF. In DNA, the CDR3 is TGTGCCAGCAGCTCCTCAGGGGGCAAGTACGAGCAGTACTTC.

The rearrangement links TRBV6-6 to TRBJ2-1; possibly TRBD2 for D (6 bases). The V and J ends lost 6 bases and 10 bases respectively, with 19 bases between them. This CDR3 has 14 amino acids. CDR1 and CDR2 from the germline V gene are MNHNY and SVGAGI (reference sequence). In DNA, the CDR3 is TGTGCCAGCAGGGATAGCGGTGCCCAAGGGGAGCAGTTCTTC. Amino acid sequence: CASRDSGAQGEQFF.

CDR3 protein: CASSVSGGFTDTQYF. For the CDR3, the DNA is TGTGCCAGCAGCGTCTCGGGAGGATTCACAGATACGCAGTATTTT. The chain uses TRBV7-3 and TRBJ2-3; 7 positions match TRBD2. The germline V gene encodes CDR1 SGHTA and CDR2 FQGTGA. This CDR3 has 15 amino acids. V was pared by 5 bases and J by 2 bases, with 7 bases of the junction left unmatched. The variable domain in full, with the rest retrieved from reference TRBV7-3 and TRBJ2-3, is GAGVSQTPSNKVTEKGKYVELRCDPISGHTALYWYRQSLGQGPEFLIYFQGTGAADDSGLPNDRFFAVRPEGSVSTLKIQRTERGDSAVYLCASSVSGGFTDTQYFGPGTRLTVL.

Concerning this clone itself: This specimen includes other DNA sequences encoding the same CDR3. The CDR3 sequence is CASSPRLAYEQYF. The CDR3 region has the DNA TGTGCCAGCAGCCCCCGACTAGCCTACGAGCAGTACTTC. This chain uses TRBV7-8 with TRBJ2-7; possibly TRBD2 for D (6 bases). The CDR3 runs 13 residues. Per germline, CDR1 SGHVS and CDR2 FQNEAQ. V lost 5 bases and J lost 2, with 10 bases in between. The entire variable domain, with the rest obtained from reference TRBV7-8 and TRBJ2-7, is as follows: GAGVSQSPRYKVAKRGQDVALRCDPISGHVSLFWYQQALGQGPEFLTYFQNEAQLDKSGLPSDRFFAERPEGSVSTLKIQRTQQEDSAVYLCASSPRLAYEQYFGPGTRLTVT.

The V and J genes are TRBV5-1 and TRBJ2-7, with TRBD2 as a possible D gene (5 bases). Trimming took off 2 bases at V and 4 bases at J, with 16 bases between the two ends. The CDR3 is 15 amino acids. Germline V gives CDR1 SGHRS, CDR2 YFSETQ. The CDR3 bases are TGCGCCAGCAGCTTATCTTTTGAGGGTCTTTACGAGCAGTACTTC. Protein sequence: CASSLSFEGLYEQYF.

The chain employs TRBV2 and TRBJ2-1, with D perhaps TRBD2 (5 bases). Germline V gives CDR1 SNHLY, CDR2 FYNNEI. V was clipped by 7 bases and J by 9 bases, with 10 bases between them. CDR3 length: 11 residues. The CDR3 spells CASKRDGEQFF. For the CDR3, the DNA is TGTGCCAGCAAGAGGGATGGTGAGCAGTTCTTC.

This sequence joins TRBV5-6 and TRBJ2-5; a weak D match, TRBD2 (6 bases). V was shortened by 0 bases and J by 3 bases, with 9 bases between the two germline ends. The germline V gene has CDR1 SGHDT and CDR2 YYEEEE. The CDR3 has 14 amino acids. The CDR3 nucleotides read TGTGCCAGCAGCTTGGTGGGCGGGGAAGAGACCCAGTACTTC. This sequence encodes CASSLVGGEETQYF.

This clone appeared a single time. The chain is built from TRBV5-1 and TRBJ2-3; 7 bases are a match to TRBD1. The CDR3 is 13 amino acids. The germline V gene has CDR1 SGHRS and CDR2 YFSETQ. V gave up 4 bases and J gave up 8 bases; unmatched junction bases: 7. The CDR3 coding sequence is TGCGCCAGCAGCCCGCCTCGACAGGGTACGCAGTATTTT. This translates into CASSPPRQGTQYF.

This chain joins TRBV11-3 and TRBJ1-5; 8 bases align to TRBD1. This CDR3 contains 19 residues. The V and J ends lost 1 base and 0 bases, in that order; junction bases with no gene match: 11. Germline CDR1 SGHNT, CDR2 YENEEA. The CDR3 coding sequence is TGTGCCAGCAGCTTAGCAGGGACAGGCCGCGGTTATAGCAATCAGCCCCAGCATTTT. This gives the protein CASSLAGTGRGYSNQPQHF. The whole variable domain, remainder taken from reference TRBV11-3 and TRBJ1-5, is EAGVVQSPRYKIIEKKQPVAFWCNPISGHNTLYWYLQNLGQGPELLIRYENEEAVDDSQLPKDRFSAERLKGVDSTLKIQPAELGDSAVYLCASSLAGTGRGYSNQPQHFGDGTRLSIL.

DNA of the CDR3: TGTGCCAGCAGCGTAATTCAGACCATGAACACTGAAGCTTTCTTT. Translated: CASSVIQTMNTEAFF. J is TRBJ1-1 and V is TRBV9, with unresolved D. There are 15 residues in the CDR3. CDR1 and CDR2 from the germline V gene are SGDLS and YYNGEE. Trimming took off 1 base at V and 0 bases at J, with 10 bases between the two ends.

The genes are TRBV7-2 and TRBJ2-1, with D perhaps matching TRBD2 (5 bases). Trimming removed 4 bases from V and 6 bases from J, with 10 bases in between. The germline V gene encodes CDR1 SGHTA and CDR2 FQGNSA. The CDR3 consists of 13 residues. The CDR3 spells CASSSTKANEQFF. The CDR3 coding sequence is TGTGCCAGCAGCTCGACTAAGGCCAATGAGCAGTTCTTC.

V usage is TRBV2 and J usage is TRBJ1-1; the D is unclear. Trimming removed 4 bases from V and 8 bases from J, with 11 bases in between. From germline, CDR1 is SNHLY and CDR2 FYNNEI. CDR3 size: 12 residues. The CDR3 region is CASSAEAEEAFF. For the CDR3, the DNA is TGTGCCAGCAGTGCGGAAGCGGAGGAAGCTTTCTTT.

The V and J genes are TRBV27 and TRBJ2-7; possibly TRBD1 for D (7 bases). With 6 bases removed from V and 1 base from J, the gap between germline ends came to 10 bases. Germline values: CDR1 MNHEY, CDR2 SMNVEV (reference sequence). The CDR3 runs to 13 residues. CDR3 sequence (DNA): TGTGCCAGCAGGCAGGGGGGATCCTACGAGCAGTACTTC. Translating it yields CASRQGGSYEQYF.

The chain carries TRBV6-6 and TRBJ2-5; 11 bases map to TRBD2. Germline V gives CDR1 MNHNY, CDR2 SVGAGI (reference sequence). V shed 2 bases, J shed 2 bases, and the junction held 4 bases outside the gene matches. The CDR3 is 16 amino acids. CDR3 DNA: TGTGCCAGCAGTTACGGACTAGCGGGTTTTCAAGAGACCCAGTACTTC. Encoded protein: CASSYGLAGFQETQYF.

The CDR3 is CASSSGLEGPQHF. The CDR3 DNA reads as TGTGCCAGCAGCTCCGGTCTGGAGGGGCCCCAGCATTTT. The J gene is TRBJ1-5, the V gene TRBV7-2; D gene unclear. This CDR3 is built from 13 residues. CDR1 SGHTA and CDR2 FQGNSA come from the germline V gene. Between the trimmed V and J ends, which lost 4 bases and 9 bases, there was a span of 13 bases.

The rearrangement links TRBV10-3 to TRBJ2-5; D possibly corresponds to TRBD2 (7 bases). Trimming shortened V by 4 bases and J by 5 bases, and 23 bases separated the two germline ends. This CDR3 has 17 amino acids. The V gene's germline CDR1 is ENHRY and CDR2 SYGVKD. CDR3 DNA sequence: TGTGCCATCAGTGTTTCCCTAGGGGGGGGCGCGCAGGAGACCCAGTACTTC. Protein product: CAISVSLGGGAQETQYF.

The chain joins TRBV29-1 to TRBJ2-7; 8 nucleotides align to TRBD2. The germline V gene encodes CDR1 SQVTM and CDR2 ANQGSEA. V was pared by 4 bases and J by 4 bases, with 9 bases of the junction left unmatched. The CDR3 spans 14 residues. For the CDR3, the DNA is TGCAGCGTTGTATCCAGCGGGAGTTCGTACGAGCAGTACTTC. Translating it yields CSVVSSGSSYEQYF.